The sequence of this T cell receptor beta chain was determined in a study of CD8 T cells in ankylosing spondylitis. This clonotype has a count of ten or more. Quantitative barcoded 5'-RACE was used to prepare TCR beta libraries. MiXCR was run by TCRdb on the 5' RACE reads, yielding one entry per CDR3 protein. The sample includes tens of thousands of distinct CDR3 sequences, roughly 2.5% of them seen just once. Germline V gene lookup returns CDR1 SGDLS and CDR2 YYNGEE. V was pared by 0 bases and J by 0 bases, with 7 bases between. The CDR3 is 15 residues long. Sequencing input: blood, either unsorted or a sorted T cell fraction (not recorded which). This chain connects TRBV9 to TRBJ2-1, with D uncertain. The source is a male donor with ankylosing spondylitis or in good health (not recorded which). DNA of the CDR3: TGTGCCAGCAGCGTAGCGATTAGCTCCTACAATGAGCAGTTCTTC. Protein product: CASSVAISSYNEQFF.